This TCR beta chain stems from a study of CD4 T cell repertoires in COVID-19. The study, taken as a whole, reports: Two or all three memory subsets shared several highly expanded SARS-CoV-2-reactive clonotypes.

The germline V gene encodes CDR1 MNHNY and CDR2 SVGAGI (reference sequence). Trimming stripped 2 bases from V and 7 bases from J, with 11 bases between. The CDR3 loop spans 13 amino acids. Using immunoSEQ multiplex PCR, the repertoire was profiled, and TCRdb retains in-frame clones only, with some absent. This sample has fewer than 10,000 clones, with about 85% found just once. This clone came up a few times. Its antigen is unidentified. Sequencing was done directly on freshly isolated, uncultured memory T cells. The sequences come from effector memory CD4+ T cells from blood, collected before the COVID-19 pandemic. This sequence was found in a human donor who had COVID-19. This sequence joins TRBV6-6 and TRBJ1-2, with unresolved D. The CDR3 coding sequence is TGTGCCAGCAGTTACAGCGGGCAAGTTGGCTACACCTTC. This sequence encodes CASSYSGQVGYTF.